This is a list of T cell receptor beta chains from one sample in a study of blood T cell repertoires in COVID-19. Method: immunoSEQ multiplex PCR; TCRdb's copy keeps in-frame clones and lacks some. The repertoire holds about 99,000 clones, with more than 80% as singletons. The sequenced sample was peripheral blood. The receptors stem from a man older than 75 with COVID-19, enrolled during active disease. Both conserved end residues are part of each CDR3. D genes are given only for firm matches. Only part of the rows carry a size: once, few, many, or a class if the clone is expanded.

V gene	D gene	clone size	J gene	CDR3 DNA	CDR3 protein
TRBV5-1	NA	NA	TRBJ1-2	TGCGCCAGCAGCTTGGGACAGACGAGCGGCTACACCTTC	CASSLGQTSGYTF
TRBV6-2/TRBV6-3	NA	NA	TRBJ2-7	TGTGCCAGCAGTTTATCCGGGTACGAGCAGTACTTC	CASSLSGYEQYF
TRBV10-3	TRBD2	NA	TRBJ2-2	TGTGCCATCAGCCCACTAGCGGGGGGTTCCGGGGAGCTGTTTTTT	CAISPLAGGSGELFF
TRBV5-4	NA	NA	TRBJ2-1	TGTGCCAGCAGCTTGGACCGGGGTTTCTACAATGAGCAGTTCTTC	CASSLDRGFYNEQFF
TRBV19	TRBD2	NA	TRBJ2-3	TGTGCCAGTAGTTTGGGACTAGCGGGAGAATCAGATACGCAGTATTTT	CASSLGLAGESDTQYF
TRBV5-5	NA	NA	TRBJ1-2	TGTGCCAGCAGCTTGGCCTCAGGCCCTAACTATGGCTACACCTTC	CASSLASGPNYGYTF
TRBV11-2	NA	once	TRBJ1-3	TGTGCCAGCAGCCGTAGTGGGGGGGCAGGAAACACCATATATTTT	CASSRSGGAGNTIYF
TRBV28	NA	NA	TRBJ1-3	TGTGCCAGCAGTGGTTTGACACCATACTCTGGAAACACCATATATTTT	CASSGLTPYSGNTIYF
TRBV24-1	NA	NA	TRBJ2-3	TGTGCCACCAGTCGTCCGGGGTTTAGTGCGCAGTATTTT	CATSRPGFSAQYF
TRBV3-1/TRBV3-2	NA	NA	TRBJ1-5	TGTGCCAGCAGCCAATCTGAGGTGAATCAGCCCCAGCATTTT	CASSQSEVNQPQHF
TRBV14	NA	NA	TRBJ2-7	TGTGCCAGCAGCCCCAGACTCGTCCGCGACTACGAGCAGTACTTC	CASSPRLVRDYEQYF
TRBV5-6	TRBD2	NA	TRBJ2-5	TGTGCCAGCAGCCCCCGAGGGCGGGGGGGCCTGGAGACCCAGTACTTC	CASSPRGRGGLETQYF
TRBV5-1	TRBD2	NA	TRBJ2-7	TGCGCCAGCAGCTTGAAAACTAGCGGGAGTTACGAGCAGTACTTC	CASSLKTSGSYEQYF
TRBV27	TRBD1	NA	TRBJ2-2	TGTGCCAGCAGTCCGCGGGACAGGGGGTGGACGAACACCGGGGAGCTGTTTTTT	CASSPRDRGWTNTGELFF
TRBV5-1	NA	once	TRBJ2-5	TGCGCCAGCAGCTTGATACCTAGTGGGGGGCAAGAGACCCAGTACTTC	CASSLIPSGGQETQYF
TRBV4-1	TRBD1	many	TRBJ1-5	TGCGCCAGCAGCCAAACAGGACAGGGGGGTCAGCCCCAGCATTTT	CASSQTGQGGQPQHF
TRBV27	TRBD2	NA	TRBJ2-3	TGTGCCAGCAGTTTATCCGGACTAGCGACAGATACGCAGTATTTT	CASSLSGLATDTQYF
TRBV9	NA	NA	TRBJ2-2	TGTGCCAGCAGCGGTAGCCCGGGGGCGAACACCGGGGAGCTGTTTTTT	CASSGSPGANTGELFF
TRBV28	NA	NA	TRBJ1-1	TGTGCCAGCACCAAGTTAGCTGAAGCTTTCTTT	CASTKLAEAFF
TRBV3-1/TRBV3-2	TRBD2	NA	TRBJ2-7	TGTGCCAGCAGCCAATCGCCGGGACTAGTCTACGAGCAGTACTTC	CASSQSPGLVYEQYF
TRBV30	NA	NA	TRBJ1-2	TGTGCCTCGATAACCCAGAACTATGGCTACACCTTC	CASITQNYGYTF
TRBV24-1	TRBD1	NA	TRBJ2-5	TGTGCCACCAGTGCTTCCGTCGGGACAGGGGAAGAGACCCAGTACTTC	CATSASVGTGEETQYF
TRBV6-5	NA	few	TRBJ1-2	TGTGCCAGCAAACCCCAACATGGACAGCTCTATGGCTACACCTTC	CASKPQHGQLYGYTF
TRBV6-5	NA	NA	TRBJ1-5	TGTGCCAGCAGTTACTCGCCCCGGCAGGGCAATCAGCCCCAGCATTTT	CASSYSPRQGNQPQHF
TRBV15	TRBD1	NA	TRBJ1-2	TGTGCCACCAGCAGAGGAAAACAGGGGTCCGGCTACACCTTC	CATSRGKQGSGYTF
TRBV2	TRBD1	NA	TRBJ1-6	TGTGCCAGCAGTGAGACCGGGACAGGGTATTCACCCCTCCACTTT	CASSETGTGYSPLHF
TRBV4-1	NA	NA	TRBJ1-4	TGCGCCAGCAGCCAGGGACTTAGGACGGATGAAAAACTGTTTTTT	CASSQGLRTDEKLFF
TRBV28	NA	NA	TRBJ1-6	TGTGCCAGCAGTTTAGGGTCAGGGTCAAATTCACCCCTCCACTTT	CASSLGSGSNSPLHF
TRBV5-1	NA	NA	TRBJ2-2	TGCGCCAGCACCCACGGGGGAGTCGCGAACACCGGGGAGCTGTTTTTT	CASTHGGVANTGELFF
TRBV4-3	TRBD2	NA	TRBJ2-1	TGCGCCAGCAGCTCAAGACTAGCGGGGGAAGTGGAGCAGTTCTTC	CASSSRLAGEVEQFF
TRBV3-1/TRBV3-2	NA	NA	TRBJ2-3	TGTGCCAGCAGCCAAGAACGGAGGATTAGGGCAGATACGCAGTATTTT	CASSQERRIRADTQYF
TRBV5-5	TRBD1	NA	TRBJ1-2	TGTGCCAGCAGCGGAACAGGGGTGGTGTCCGGTGGCTACACCTTC	CASSGTGVVSGGYTF
TRBV2	TRBD1	NA	TRBJ1-2	TGTGCCAGCAGTGATCCGCGGCTCCGGACAGGGCAATATGGCTACACCTTC	CASSDPRLRTGQYGYTF
TRBV29-1	NA	NA	TRBJ1-1	TGCAGCGTTCGCGGCCCCTATCGGGACACTGAAGCTTTCTTT	CSVRGPYRDTEAFF
TRBV7-8	NA	NA	TRBJ2-2	TGTGCCAGCAGCTTAAAACGGGTCACCGGGGAGCTGTTTTTT	CASSLKRVTGELFF
TRBV2	TRBD2	NA	TRBJ2-2	TGTGCCAGCAGTTCCGGGACTAGTGACACCGGGGAGCTGTTTTTT	CASSSGTSDTGELFF
TRBV7-8	NA	few	TRBJ1-5	TGTGCCAGCAGCTTAGGCGTTGTAGGGGCAGAAAGCAATCAGCCCCAGCATTTT	CASSLGVVGAESNQPQHF
TRBV7-2	TRBD1	NA	TRBJ2-7	TGTGCCAGCAGCCCTCCCCGGACAGGGAGGAGCCTCTACGAGCAGTACTTC	CASSPPRTGRSLYEQYF
TRBV9	TRBD2	NA	TRBJ2-5	TGTGCCAGCAGCGTAGATGGGAGGGAGGAGACCCAGTACTTC	CASSVDGREETQYF
TRBV6-6	TRBD1	NA	TRBJ1-3	TGTGCCAGCAGCAGCCACGGACAGGGCAGGAACACCATATATTTT	CASSSHGQGRNTIYF
TRBV4-3	NA	NA	TRBJ2-7	TGCGCCAGCAGCCAAGGGCGGGAAAGGCCCCCCTACGAGCAGTACTTC	CASSQGRERPPYEQYF
TRBV29-1	NA	few	TRBJ1-2	TGCAGCGGCGGTGAGGATGGCTACACCTTC	CSGGEDGYTF
TRBV3-1/TRBV3-2	NA	NA	TRBJ2-5	TGTGCCAGCAGCCAAGGTCGGGGCGGGGATGCCCAGTACTTC	CASSQGRGGDAQYF
TRBV7-9	TRBD2	NA	TRBJ2-1	TGTGCCAGCAGATCGCCGGGACTAGCGGGAGGGAACTCCTACAATGAGCAGTTCTTC	CASRSPGLAGGNSYNEQFF
TRBV5-6	NA	NA	TRBJ2-1	TGTGCCAGCAGCACCAGAAATGAGCAGTTCTTC	CASSTRNEQFF
TRBV12-3/TRBV12-4	NA	few	TRBJ1-4	TGTGCCAGCAGTGAACAGGTTTTTGAAAAACTGTTTTTT	CASSEQVFEKLFF
TRBV7-6	NA	NA	TRBJ2-7	TGTGCCAGCAGCCGACAGCCCGGACCGCCACCCTACGAGCAGTACTTC	CASSRQPGPPPYEQYF
TRBV7-9	NA	few	TRBJ1-1	TGTGCCAGCAGCTTCGGGACAATGTCGGCTGAAGCTTTCTTT	CASSFGTMSAEAFF
TRBV27	TRBD2	few	TRBJ2-7	TGTGCCAGCAGTCCTTCCCGGGTAGCGGGACCCTGGGAGCAGTACTTC	CASSPSRVAGPWEQYF
TRBV7-9	NA	NA	TRBJ1-2	TGTGCCAGCAGCTCAGGGGCAGGCGTACTAGACTATGGCTACACCTTC	CASSSGAGVLDYGYTF
TRBV2	NA	once	TRBJ1-5	TGTGCCAGCTCCGTACATTATAGCAATCAGCCCCAGCATTTT	CASSVHYSNQPQHF